This T cell receptor (beta chain) came from a study of blood T cell repertoires in COVID-19. Study-level information: The origin of the acute and convalescent COVID-19 samples was the United States, Italy and Spain. Sources were T cells, B-cell-depleted T cells, or PBMCs; the material itself was cDNA or gDNA.

In the authors' workflow: Cell counts per sample came from amplifying reference gene primers. Assay used: immunoSEQ multiplex PCR; TCRdb lists only in-frame clones, some missing. D and trimming were read from the DNA, whereas the V and J calls and clone size are those reported in that table. Among approximately 76,000 clones listed, more than 75% were seen once. The CDR3 has 14 amino acids. Between the trimmed V and J ends, which lost 3 bases and 4 bases, there was a span of 10 bases. This sequence originates from a human donor in a cohort sampled during active COVID-19. Sequenced sample: peripheral blood. The chain joins TRBV23-1 to TRBJ1-3; possibly TRBD1 for D (6 bases). TRBV23-1 is an ORF for which the function is uncertain. This CDR3 reads CASSHSDRGNTIYF. CDR3 nucleotide sequence: TGCGCCAGCAGTCATTCCGACAGGGGAAACACCATATATTTT.